This TCR beta chain was sequenced for a study of cytomegalovirus exposure and HLA in healthy donors. Study-wide context: Genotyping of roughly 400 donors showed that 80% to 85% belonged to the Caucasian-associated ancestry cluster.

The PCR ran on 60 Vbeta and 13 Jbeta primers. The data were produced by immunoSEQ multiplex PCR, yet TCRdb's version contains in-frame clones alone and is incomplete. The data hold 190,000 or so clones, with less than 90% observed a single time. The junction had 6 bases not matched to a gene; V was cut back by 4 bases and J by 4 bases. Germline V CDR1 and CDR2: SGHTA, FQGNSA. This CDR3 region has 14 residues. The sample consisted of PBMCs. The gene calls are TRBV7-2 and TRBJ1-1, with TRBD1 identical over 7 bases. This TCR was recovered from a man aged 50 or older in good health and CMV-seronegative. CDR3 sequence: CASSWAGQSTEAFF. The CDR3 coding sequence is TGTGCCAGCAGCTGGGCGGGACAGTCCACTGAAGCTTTCTTT.